The TCR beta chain under discussion was sequenced for a study of cytomegalovirus exposure and HLA in healthy donors. This clone has only one observation. TCRdb keeps only in-frame clones here, not all; method: immunoSEQ multiplex PCR. The profile shows hundreds of thousands of clones, roughly 90% of them singletons. The CDR3 totals 12 residues. The ends were cut back, 3 bases at V and 5 bases at J, with 8 bases in the middle. Per germline, CDR1 LNHDA and CDR2 SQIVND (reference sequence). Sequenced input: PBMCs. This TCR was sampled from a woman younger than 30 in good health and CMV-seronegative. The rearrangement links TRBV19 to TRBJ2-7; D perhaps matches TRBD1 (5 bases). CDR3 region: CASSIIGDEQYF. The CDR3 DNA is TGTGCCAGTAGTATCATAGGGGACGAGCAGTACTTC.